These 17 T cell receptor beta chains were all obtained from the same sample, sequenced in a study of sequential checkpoint blockade in melanoma. The protocol was immunoSEQ multiplex PCR, while the TCRdb copy is restricted to in-frame clones and leaves out a portion. The sample includes over 15,000 clones, about four fifths of them seen just once. Treatment specified: randomized to nivolumab then ipilimumab (arm A) or the reverse (arm B). The starting material was CD8+ T cells sorted from blood (inferred from file names), obtained from a patient given nivolumab and ipilimumab in sequence. These receptors all come from a human donor with melanoma.

The table lists this clone with a few counts. The CDR3 loop is CASSLIGDTGELFF. The CDR3, as DNA: TGTGCCAGCAGCTTAATCGGTGACACCGGGGAGCTGTTTTTT. V is TRBV7-2 and J is TRBJ2-2; the D is unclear. CDR1 is SGHTA, CDR2 FQGNSA, per germline. The germline V and J ends were trimmed by 2 bases and 3 bases, with 7 bases remaining between them. The CDR3 is made up of 14 amino acids.

V is TRBV19 and J is TRBJ1-2, with a possible D match to TRBD1 (6 bases). With 0 bases removed from V and 8 bases from J, the gap between germline ends came to 16 bases. CDR3 length: 15 amino acids. The germline CDR1 and CDR2 sequences are LNHDA and SQIVND (reference sequence). CDR3 nucleotides: TGTGCCAGTAGTATAGATCTTCCGGACAGTTCGGGCTACACCTTC. It specifies CASSIDLPDSSGYTF.

The chain couples TRBV7-9 to TRBJ2-5; 7 positions agree with TRBD1. The DNA matches TRBJ2-7 better at its end, which makes the J call doubtful. This CDR3 spans 15 amino acids. CDR1 is SEHNR and CDR2 is FQNEAQ in the germline V gene (reference sequence). The CDR3 spells CASSLTRQGAYEQYF. The CDR3 DNA reads as TGTGCCAGCAGCCTTACCCGACAGGGAGCATACGAGCAGTACTTC.

The chain uses TRBV6-1 and TRBJ2-7, with a tentative D call TRBD2 (7 bases). The CDR3 runs to 13 residues. Germline V gene sequence: CDR1 MNHNS, CDR2 SASEGT. V lost 6 bases and J 5 bases, leaving 14 bases between the germline ends. The CDR3 DNA reads as TGTGCCAGCAGCCGAGGGGGGGCGGACGAGCAGTACTTC. Protein: CASSRGGADEQYF.

The gene calls are TRBV10-2 and TRBJ2-5; a weak D match, TRBD2 (7 bases). The CDR3 extends over 13 amino acids. Per the germline V gene, CDR1 is WSHSY and CDR2 is SAAADI. The V gene lost 6 bases and the J gene lost 5 bases, with 13 bases spanning the gap. The CDR3 sequence is CASRGGGRETQYF. The CDR3 DNA follows: TGCGCCAGCAGAGGGGGGGGCCGGGAGACCCAGTACTTC.

J is TRBJ2-1 and V is TRBV6-6; D remains unclear. Between the trimmed V and J ends, which lost 5 bases and 9 bases, there was a span of 8 bases. CDR3 size: 11 residues. The V gene's germline CDR1 is MNHNY and CDR2 SVGAGI (reference sequence). The CDR3 DNA reads TGTGCCAGCAGTGATAGTAGTGAGCAGTTCTTC. Its protein is CASSDSSEQFF.

The chain is built from TRBV19 and TRBJ1-5, with D maybe TRBD1 (5 bases). The ends were cut back, 7 bases at V and 0 bases at J, with 16 bases in the middle. In germline, CDR1 is LNHDA, CDR2 SQIVND (reference sequence). The CDR3 runs 16 residues. In nucleotides, the CDR3 is TGTGCCAGTAAGGGGCAGCCTCTGTATAGCAATCAGCCCCAGCATTTT. Translated: CASKGQPLYSNQPQHF.

The chain links TRBV5-6 to TRBJ2-5, with D perhaps TRBD1 or TRBD2 (5 bases each). The J call is uncertain, as TRBJ2-7 better fits the DNA end. This CDR3 region has 17 residues. The germline V gene encodes CDR1 SGHDT and CDR2 YYEEEE. The DNA for the CDR3 is TGTGCCAGCAGCTTGGGGGCGGCGGCCGTGGGGGCCTACGAGCAGTACTTC. Translating gives CASSLGAAAVGAYEQYF.

Concerning this clone itself: A junction end diverges from the germline sequence, so it may reflect a read error. J is TRBJ2-3 and V is TRBV15; the match to TRBD2 covers 9 bases. From germline, CDR1 is LNHNV and CDR2 YYDKDF (reference sequence). CDR3 length: 16 residues. The CDR3 nucleotides are TGTGCCACCAGCAGGACCGCGGGGACTAGCAGAGATACGCAGTATTTT. Translation gives CATSRTAGTSRDTQYF.

The J gene is TRBJ2-5, the V gene TRBV29-1; no clear D gene. The J call is uncertain, as TRBJ2-7 better fits the DNA end. The CDR3 sequence is 12 residues long. Germline V CDR1 and CDR2: SQVTM, ANQGSEA. The CDR3 is CSVVGSSYEQYF. CDR3 DNA sequence: TGCAGCGTTGTGGGCAGCTCCTACGAGCAGTACTTC.

Only one count was recorded for this clone. The chain uses TRBV7-6 and TRBJ1-2; D not certain. Looked up from germline, CDR1 is SGHVS and CDR2 is FNYEAQ. The V and J ends lost 4 bases and 1 base respectively, with 10 bases between them. CDR3 length: 14 amino acids. The CDR3 reads CASSSSGDNYGYTF. Here the CDR3 DNA reads TGTGCCAGCAGCTCGTCGGGAGATAACTATGGCTACACCTTC.

The rearrangement joins TRBV29-1 to TRBJ1-3, with no clear D. The V end was cut by 7 bases, the J end by 3 bases, with 7 bases between. The CDR3 covers 11 residues. Germline-derived CDR1 and CDR2 are SQVTM and ANQGSEA. As DNA, the CDR3 is TGCAGCGCCCCTTTTGGAAACACCATATATTTT. This encodes CSAPFGNTIYF.

DNA for the CDR3: TGTGCCAGCAGCGGCACAGGGTTGGATACGCAGTATTTT. This encodes CASSGTGLDTQYF. This chain connects TRBV7-9 to TRBJ2-3; possibly TRBD1 for D (6 bases). Germline assignment: CDR1 SEHNR and CDR2 FQNEAQ (reference sequence). The CDR3 spans 13 residues. The V end lost 5 bases, the J end lost 6 bases, and 12 bases lay between the germline ends.

This rearrangement joins TRBV9 to TRBJ1-1, with D maybe TRBD1 (6 bases). V lost 1 base to trimming and J lost 8 bases, with 9 bases between them. CDR3 size: 12 residues. Germline lookup yields CDR1 SGDLS and CDR2 YYNGEE. The CDR3 DNA sequence: TGTGCCAGCAGCGTAACTGGGGGCGAAGCTTTCTTT. Protein sequence: CASSVTGGEAFF.

This clone is labeled as medium-sized (0.01 to 0.1%). V and J are TRBV29-1 and TRBJ2-7, with D unresolved. CDR3 length: 12 residues. Deletions cut 5 bases from V and 4 bases from J, with 12 bases between. Per the germline V gene, CDR1 is SQVTM and CDR2 is ANQGSEA. The CDR3 nucleotides are TGCAGCGTTTCGAGGCACGGTTACGAGCAGTACTTC. Translating it yields CSVSRHGYEQYF.

The rearrangement links TRBV27 to TRBJ2-4; tentatively, D is TRBD2 (5 bases). Trimming took off 5 bases at V and 8 bases at J, with 13 bases between the two ends. The CDR3 extends over 13 amino acids. Germline loops: CDR1 MNHEY, CDR2 SMNVEV (reference sequence). The CDR3 DNA reads as TGTGCCAGCAGTCCACGGACGGGGTACATTCAGTACTTC. It encodes CASSPRTGYIQYF.

The genes are TRBV29-1 and TRBJ2-7, with 12 bases identical to TRBD2. J gave up 2 bases and V 6 bases, and 2 bases lay outside the gene matches. The germline CDR1 and CDR2 sequences are SQVTM and ANQGSEA. The CDR3 is made up of 13 amino acids. The CDR3 DNA reads TGCAGCGTGACTAGCGGGAGCGCCTACGAGCAGTACTTC. Translation: CSVTSGSAYEQYF.